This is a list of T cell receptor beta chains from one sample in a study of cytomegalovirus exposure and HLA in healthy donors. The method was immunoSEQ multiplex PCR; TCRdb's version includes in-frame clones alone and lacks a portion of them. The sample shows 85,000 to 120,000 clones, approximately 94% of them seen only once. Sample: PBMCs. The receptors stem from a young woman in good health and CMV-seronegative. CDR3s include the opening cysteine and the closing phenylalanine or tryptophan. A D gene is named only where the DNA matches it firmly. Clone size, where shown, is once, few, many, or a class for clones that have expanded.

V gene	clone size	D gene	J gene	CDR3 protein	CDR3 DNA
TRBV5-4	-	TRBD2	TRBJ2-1	CASSLDGLGGTIYNEQFF	TGTGCCAGCAGCTTGGATGGACTAGGCGGGACTATTTACAATGAGCAGTTCTTC
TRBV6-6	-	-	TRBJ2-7	CASSSPGDKYYEQYF	TGTGCCAGCAGTTCCCCAGGGGATAAATACTACGAGCAGTACTTC
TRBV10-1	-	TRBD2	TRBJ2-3	CATGFGLAGTDTQYF	TGCGCCACTGGATTTGGACTAGCGGGGACAGATACGCAGTATTTT
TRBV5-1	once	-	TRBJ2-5	CASSLAGQQETQYF	TGCGCCAGCAGCTTGGCTGGACAGCAAGAGACCCAGTACTTC
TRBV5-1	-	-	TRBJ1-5	CASSLREGGDQPQHF	TGCGCCAGCAGCTTAAGAGAGGGAGGCGATCAGCCCCAGCATTTT
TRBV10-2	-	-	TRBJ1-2	CASSIMAGRHGYTF	TGCGCCAGCAGTATCATGGCGGGACGACATGGCTACACCTTC
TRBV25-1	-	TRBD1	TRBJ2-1	CASSAWRAGGSDEQFF	TGTGCCAGCAGTGCCTGGCGGGCAGGGGGCTCGGATGAGCAGTTCTTC
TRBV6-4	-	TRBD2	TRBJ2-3	CARKAGGPTDTQYF	TGTGCCAGGAAAGCGGGGGGCCCCACAGATACGCAGTATTTT
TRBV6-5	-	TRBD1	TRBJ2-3	CASSQTGKQTDTQYF	TGTGCCAGCAGCCAGACAGGGAAGCAGACAGATACGCAGTATTTT
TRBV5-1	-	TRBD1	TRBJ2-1	CASSTGQLNNEQFF	TGCGCCAGCAGCACGGGACAGCTAAATAATGAGCAGTTCTTC
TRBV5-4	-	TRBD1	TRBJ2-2	CASRDSSTGELFF	TGTGCCAGCCGGGACAGCTCCACCGGGGAGCTGTTTTTT
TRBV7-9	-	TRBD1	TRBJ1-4	CASSSGQVNEKLFF	TGTGCCAGCAGCAGCGGACAGGTTAATGAAAAACTGTTTTTT
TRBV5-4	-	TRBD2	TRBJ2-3	CASSWGTSPGTQYF	TGTGCCAGCAGCTGGGGGACTAGCCCCGGAACGCAGTATTTT
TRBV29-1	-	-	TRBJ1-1	CSVEGAMNTEAFF	TGCAGCGTCGAAGGGGCCATGAACACTGAAGCTTTCTTT
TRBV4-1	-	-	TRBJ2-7	CASSQALALSSYEQYF	TGCGCCAGCAGCCAAGCGCTAGCCCTTAGCTCCTACGAGCAGTACTTC
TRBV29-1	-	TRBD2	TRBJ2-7	CSVEGLAGIYEQYF	TGCAGCGTCGAAGGACTAGCGGGAATTTACGAGCAGTACTTC
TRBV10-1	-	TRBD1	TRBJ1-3	CASSRQGGNTIYF	TGCGCCAGCAGCCGACAGGGCGGAAACACCATATATTTT
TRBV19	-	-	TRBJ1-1	CASSISPGGNTEAFF	TGTGCCAGTAGTATATCCCCAGGTGGGAACACTGAAGCTTTCTTT
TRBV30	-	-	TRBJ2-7	CAWGSYEQYF	TGTGCCTGGGGGAGCTACGAGCAGTACTTC
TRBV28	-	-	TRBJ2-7	CASSSPHSESHYEQYF	TGTGCCAGCAGTTCCCCTCATAGCGAGAGCCACTACGAGCAGTACTTC
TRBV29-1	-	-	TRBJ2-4	CSVGTGLAKNIQYF	TGCAGCGTTGGAACAGGGTTGGCCAAAAACATTCAGTACTTC
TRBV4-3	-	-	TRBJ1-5	CASSRKPGFWGF	TGCGCCAGCAGCCGCAAGCCAGGGTTTTGGGGCTTT
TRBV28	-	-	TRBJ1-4	CASSPLGLLKGFEKLFF	TGTGCCAGCAGTCCCCTTGGTTTGCTGAAGGGGTTCGAAAAACTGTTTTTT
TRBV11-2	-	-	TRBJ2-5	CASSSLGGRRETQYF	TGTGCCAGCAGCTCCCTCGGGGGGCGGCGTGAGACCCAGTACTTC
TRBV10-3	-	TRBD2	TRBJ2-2	CAISGVAGVGTGELFF	TGTGCCATCAGTGGTGTCGCGGGGGTAGGCACCGGGGAGCTGTTTTTT
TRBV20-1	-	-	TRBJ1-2	CSARTYGYTF	TGCAGTGCTAGGACATATGGCTACACCTTC
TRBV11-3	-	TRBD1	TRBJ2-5	CASSRTTGVETQYF	TGTGCCAGCAGCAGAACGACAGGGGTCGAGACCCAGTACTTC
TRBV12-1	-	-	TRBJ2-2	CASSFGLALSSPGELFF	TGTGCCAGCAGCTTTGGACTAGCATTATCTTCGCCCGGGGAGCTGTTTTTT
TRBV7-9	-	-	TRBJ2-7	CASSSDRDTSYEQYF	TGTGCCAGCAGCTCTGATCGGGACACCTCCTACGAGCAGTACTTC
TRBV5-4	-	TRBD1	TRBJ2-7	CASGTGGETYEQYF	TGTGCCAGCGGCACAGGGGGCGAGACCTACGAGCAGTACTTC
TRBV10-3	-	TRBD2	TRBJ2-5	CAIGLAGGPGETQYF	TGTGCCATTGGACTAGCGGGAGGCCCGGGGGAGACCCAGTACTTC
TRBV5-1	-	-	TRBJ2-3	CASSLGRGEDTQYF	TGCGCCAGCAGCTTAGGCAGGGGGGAAGATACGCAGTATTTT
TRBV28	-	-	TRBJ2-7	CAGSGGTYEQYF	TGTGCCGGTTCGGGCGGGACCTACGAGCAGTACTTC
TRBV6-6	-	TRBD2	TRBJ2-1	CASSYSERGGDNEQFF	TGTGCCAGCAGTTACTCAGAGCGGGGGGGGGACAATGAGCAGTTCTTC
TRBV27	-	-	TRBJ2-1	CASRRLGGHNEQFF	TGTGCCAGCAGGCGTCTAGGCGGTCACAATGAGCAGTTCTTC
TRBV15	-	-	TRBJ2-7	CATSRVGALSYEQYF	TGTGCCACCAGCAGAGTGGGGGCCCTCTCCTACGAGCAGTACTTC
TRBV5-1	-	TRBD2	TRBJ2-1	CASSFPANLHSGRAYNEQFF	TGCGCCAGCAGCTTCCCCGCAAACCTCCATAGCGGGAGGGCCTACAATGAGCAGTTCTTC
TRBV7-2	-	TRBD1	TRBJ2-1	CASSKGAGRDEQFF	TGTGCCAGCTCAAAGGGGGCCGGGCGGGATGAGCAGTTCTTC
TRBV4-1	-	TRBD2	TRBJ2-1	CASSPGLAGYNEQFF	TGCGCCAGCAGCCCCGGACTAGCGGGATACAATGAGCAGTTCTTC
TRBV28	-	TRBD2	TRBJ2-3	CASSVRGEVTDTQYF	TGTGCCAGCAGTGTACGGGGGGAGGTCACAGATACGCAGTATTTT
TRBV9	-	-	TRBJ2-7	CASSDTWSSYEQYF	TGTGCCAGCAGCGACACTTGGAGCTCCTACGAGCAGTACTTC
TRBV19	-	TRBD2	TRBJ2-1	CASSRTSGGAYNEQFF	TGTGCCAGTAGCAGGACTAGCGGGGGGGCCTACAATGAGCAGTTCTTC
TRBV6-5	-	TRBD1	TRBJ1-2	CASRSRGRGYGYTF	TGTGCCAGCAGGTCCAGGGGGCGCGGCTATGGCTACACCTTC
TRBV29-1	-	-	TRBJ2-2	CSVGGGNTGELFF	TGCAGCGTTGGAGGGGGGAACACCGGGGAGCTGTTTTTT
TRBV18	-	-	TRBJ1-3	CASSPDLITGNTIYF	TGTGCCAGCTCACCAGACTTGATTACTGGAAACACCATATATTTT
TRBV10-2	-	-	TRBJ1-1	CASKEDEVFFF	TGCGCCAGCAAGGAGGATGAAGTCTTTTTCTTT
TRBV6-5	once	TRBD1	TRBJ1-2	CASSSTGIYGYTF	TGTGCCAGCAGTTCGACAGGGATCTATGGCTACACCTTC
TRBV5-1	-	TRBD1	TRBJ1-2	CASSRDRGTGYGYTF	TGCGCCAGCAGCCGGGACAGGGGAACGGGCTATGGCTACACCTTC
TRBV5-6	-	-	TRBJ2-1	CASSLPDLDESSYNEQFF	TGTGCCAGCAGCTTGCCCGACCTAGATGAGAGCTCCTACAATGAGCAGTTCTTC
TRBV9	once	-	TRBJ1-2	CASSPGTPGTF	TGTGCCAGCAGCCCGGGAACCCCGGGCACCTTC